This TCR beta chain comes out of a study of chemoradiotherapy in HPV16-positive cancers. Across the whole study: Candidate HPV-specific clones and shared TCR motifs came from a couple of HPV16-positive patients. Study results and caveats: Non-HPV-specific T cells did not expand in tumors during treatment, whereas candidate HPV-specific clones and E7-related motifs did.

With regard to this clone: Its specificity is not known.

This table comes from immunoSEQ multiplex PCR, and its TCRdb copy is limited to in-frame clones, with some not included. Seen here are approximately 12,000 clones, roughly 80% observed once, and the top ten hold 0.75% to 1%. This CDR3 is 14 amino acids long. In germline, CDR1 is MGHDK, CDR2 SYGVNS. Trimming stripped 8 bases from V and 1 base from J, with 14 bases between. The TCR was taken from a human donor with HPV-associated anogenital cancer. The chain employs TRBV25-1 and TRBJ2-5, with D perhaps being TRBD1 or TRBD2 (6 bases each). Sampling was done from a patient who underwent chemoradiotherapy. The CDR3 reads CASGASGAQETQYF. Here the CDR3 DNA reads TGTGCCAGCGGAGCTTCGGGGGCCCAAGAGACCCAGTACTTC.